Following are 19 T cell receptor beta chains from one sample sequenced in a study of post-analysis software for immune sequencing data (dated by TCRdb to between 2014 and 2017). Findings and caveats that apply to the study as a whole: Significantly higher frequencies in patients than in controls were found for several TRBV segments, including TRBV5-6, TRBV5-1 and TRBV20-1.

The library came from PCR. These reads were obtained on an Illumina HiSeq 2500. To reduce PCR and sequencing biases, unique molecular identifiers were built into the TCR beta cDNA libraries. In TCRdb, the public reads were trimmed at Q25 with fastp and aligned with MiXCR, with productive beta chains retained. When rows share a CDR3 protein, they turn into one entry using the most common DNA and genes. This sample lists around 400,000 distinct CDR3 sequences; 39% were detected once. The ten most abundant clones make up roughly 8.2% of the sample. Which antigens these TCRs recognize remains unknown. Sequenced: blood. These receptor sequences come from a girl aged 2-10 years with multiple sclerosis.

The chain combines TRBV6-6 with TRBJ2-5; D assignment may be TRBD1 or TRBD2 (5 bases each). V lost 6 bases and J lost 3, with 8 bases in between. CDR1 and CDR2 from the germline V gene are MNHNY and SVGAGI (reference sequence). This CDR3 spans 12 amino acids. CDR3 nucleotide sequence: TGTGCCAGCAGGGGACGTAAAGAGACCCAGTACTTC. Its protein product is CASRGRKETQYF.

This clonotype was seen only a few times. A read error is possible here, since a much larger clone lies one base away. The chain recombines TRBV9 with TRBJ1-2; D is uncertain. The CDR3 runs to 14 residues. Germline CDR1 reads SGDLS; CDR2 reads YYNGEE. CDR3 region: CASSPLDGDYGHTF. The CDR3 DNA sequence: TGTGCCAGCAGTCCCTTGGACGGTGACTATGGCCACACCTTC. Using reference TRBV9 and TRBJ1-2 for the parts outside the CDR3, the full variable domain is DSGVTQTPKHLITATGQRVTLRCSPRSGDLSVYWYQQSLDQGLQFLIQYYNGEERAKGNILERFSAQQFPDLHSELNLSSLELGDSALYFCASSPLDGDYGHTFGSGTRLTVV.

The chain is built from TRBV4-1 and TRBJ2-7; D might be TRBD2 (7 bases). The germline CDR1 and CDR2 sequences are MGHRA and YSYEKL. This CDR3 has 15 residues. V lost 1 base and J lost 2, with 12 bases in between. The CDR3: CASSQAGGGPYEQYF. DNA for the CDR3: TGCGCCAGCAGCCAAGCGGGCGGGGGCCCCTACGAGCAGTACTTC.

The V gene is TRBV4-3, the J gene TRBJ2-3, with TRBD2 matching over 16 bases. V was clipped by 4 bases and J by 4 bases; unmatched bases: 5. CDR1 LGHNA and CDR2 YSLEER come from the germline V gene. This CDR3 is built from 17 residues. The CDR3 is CASSLGTSGRASDTQYF. CDR3 DNA: TGCGCCAGCAGCCTGGGGACTAGCGGGAGGGCCTCAGATACGCAGTATTTT.

The chain couples TRBV7-2 to TRBJ2-3; a weak D match, TRBD1 (6 bases). Germline V gene sequence: CDR1 SGHTA, CDR2 FQGNSA. V lost 4 bases, J lost 4 bases, and 15 bases lay in between. This CDR3 contains 15 residues. CDR3: CASSYHRDVADTQYF. The CDR3 DNA reads TGTGCCAGCAGCTACCACAGGGATGTCGCAGATACGCAGTATTTT.

The gene calls are TRBV12-3 or TRBV12-4 and TRBJ2-1, with TRBD2 matching over 9 bases. V dropped 3 bases and J dropped 11; count of bases not matched to a gene: 11. The CDR3 loop spans 15 amino acids. CDR3 residues: CASSLYASGNPQQFF. CDR3 DNA sequence: TGTGCCAGCAGTTTGTACGCTAGCGGGAACCCCCAGCAGTTCTTC.

This clonotype was seen a handful of times. The chain couples TRBV20-1 to TRBJ2-7; no definite D call. CDR3 length equals 14 residues. With 0 bases removed from V and 0 bases from J, the gap between germline ends came to 9 bases. Per the germline V gene, CDR1 is DFQATT and CDR2 is SNEGSKA (reference sequence). CDR3 DNA: TGCAGTGCTAGAGATACGGCAGCCTCCTACGAGCAGTACTTC. Translated, it gives CSARDTAASYEQYF.

The rearrangement joins TRBV20-1 to TRBJ2-1, with 12 bases lining up with TRBD2. J gave up 3 bases and V 6 bases, and 6 bases lay outside the gene matches. There are 15 residues in the CDR3. The V gene's germline CDR1 is DFQATT and CDR2 SNEGSKA (reference sequence). CDR3: CSAYQLAGGYNEQFF. The CDR3 nucleotides are TGCAGTGCCTATCAACTAGCGGGGGGCTACAATGAGCAGTTCTTC.

The chain employs TRBV7-9 and TRBJ2-1, with D perhaps assigned TRBD1 or TRBD2 (5 bases each). CDR1 SEHNR and CDR2 FQNEAQ come from the germline V gene (reference sequence). V was shortened by 3 bases and J by 1 base, with 13 bases between the two germline ends. CDR3 length equals 16 residues. The CDR3 region is CASSFPRGGSYNEQFF. DNA of the CDR3: TGTGCCAGCAGCTTCCCTCGGGGCGGTTCCTACAATGAGCAGTTCTTC.

This clonotype was found once. The rearrangement joins TRBV6-5 to TRBJ2-3; the D gene is possibly TRBD1 (5 bases). The CDR3 extends over 16 amino acids. V gave up 5 bases and J gave up 2 bases, with 17 bases separating them. CDR1 is MNHEY, CDR2 SVGAGI, per germline. The CDR3 DNA reads as TGTGCCAGCAGTAGATGGTCCAGGGAACCCACAGATACGCAGTATTTT. Its protein is CASSRWSREPTDTQYF.

This clonotype occurred a few times. The chain carries TRBV20-1 and TRBJ2-1; D is possibly TRBD1 or TRBD2 (6 bases each). The CDR3 spans 16 residues. CDR1 and CDR2 from the germline V gene are DFQATT and SNEGSKA (reference sequence). V was shortened by 6 bases and J by 7 bases, with 25 bases between the two germline ends. In nucleotides, the CDR3 is TGCAGTGCCCCCCCTATATCCGGGGGCGATTTTAATGAGCAGTTCTTC. It codes for CSAPPISGGDFNEQFF.

The rearrangement joins TRBV5-1 to TRBJ2-5; tentative D call: TRBD2 (6 bases). V was clipped by 2 bases and J by 0 bases, with 8 bases between them. The CDR3 spans 14 residues. Germline V lookup: CDR1 SGHRS, CDR2 YFSETQ. CDR3 nucleotide sequence: TGCGCCAGCAGCTTCCTAGCGAACCAAGAGACCCAGTACTTC. It encodes CASSFLANQETQYF.

This chain links TRBV28 with TRBJ1-1, with 9 nucleotides matching TRBD1. Germline V gives CDR1 MDHEN, CDR2 SYDVKM. CDR3 length: 15 amino acids. V gave up 6 bases and J gave up 3 bases; unmatched junction bases: 8. The CDR3: CASSRLWDRDTEAFF. The CDR3 coding sequence is TGTGCCAGCAGCAGGTTATGGGACAGGGACACTGAAGCTTTCTTT. Supplemented by reference TRBV28 and TRBJ1-1, the full variable domain reads DVKVTQSSRYLVKRTGEKVFLECVQDMDHENMFWYRQDPGLGLRLIYFSYDVKMKEKGDIPEGYSVSREKKERFSLILESASTNQTSMYLCASSRLWDRDTEAFFGQGTRLTVV.

The sample holds a few counts of this clonotype. The chain links TRBV12-3 or TRBV12-4 to TRBJ2-3, with TRBD2 matching over 11 bases. This CDR3 region has 14 residues. The trim removed 11 bases at V and 6 bases at J, leaving 10 bases unmatched. The CDR3 is CAANSGRASDTQYF. The CDR3 nucleotides read TGTGCCGCTAATAGCGGGAGGGCCTCGGATACGCAGTATTTT.

There are a few counts of this clonotype. V is TRBV7-2 and J is TRBJ2-3, with D tentatively TRBD1 (6 bases). CDR3 length equals 16 residues. In germline, CDR1 is SGHTA, CDR2 FQGNSA. The V gene lost 0 bases and the J gene lost 2 bases, with 12 bases spanning the gap. The CDR3 is CASSLAGQTFTDTQYF. The CDR3 coding sequence is TGTGCCAGCAGCTTAGCAGGACAGACTTTCACAGATACGCAGTATTTT.

This clonotype appeared a single time. This chain joins TRBV28 and TRBJ1-1; D may be TRBD1 (6 bases). The germline V gene has CDR1 MDHEN and CDR2 SYDVKM. The length of the CDR3 is 18 residues. Trimming pared 3 bases from V and 0 bases from J, leaving 20 bases between. For the CDR3, the DNA is TGTGCCAGCAGTTTGGGGGTGCCAGGGGATTACATGAACACTGAAGCTTTCTTT. Translation gives CASSLGVPGDYMNTEAFF.

This chain uses TRBV2 with TRBJ2-1, with 10 bases aligning to TRBD1. The V gene's germline CDR1 is SNHLY and CDR2 FYNNEI. The CDR3 spans 16 residues. After removal of 6 bases from V and 9 bases from J, the junction contained 14 bases not matched to a gene. CDR3 sequence (DNA): TGTGCCAGCAGCCTAAACCCCGGGACAGGGGTCGCTGAGCAGTTCTTC. It codes for CASSLNPGTGVAEQFF.

V and J are TRBV20-1 and TRBJ2-7; D possibly matches TRBD1 or TRBD2 (5 bases each). The V gene lost 6 bases and the J gene lost 2 bases, with 17 bases spanning the gap. Germline assignment: CDR1 DFQATT and CDR2 SNEGSKA (reference sequence). This CDR3 comprises 14 residues. For the CDR3, the DNA is TGCAGTGCGAGAAACTGGGGGTCAACCTACGAGCAGTACTTC. Its translation is CSARNWGSTYEQYF.

This rearrangement joins TRBV10-3 to TRBJ1-1, with no clear D. The CDR3 spans 13 residues. The V end was cut by 4 bases, the J end by 3 bases, with 9 bases between. The germline CDR1 and CDR2 sequences are ENHRY and SYGVKD. The CDR3 reads CAISVGWDTEAFF. In nucleotides, the CDR3 is TGTGCCATCAGTGTGGGGTGGGACACTGAAGCTTTCTTT.